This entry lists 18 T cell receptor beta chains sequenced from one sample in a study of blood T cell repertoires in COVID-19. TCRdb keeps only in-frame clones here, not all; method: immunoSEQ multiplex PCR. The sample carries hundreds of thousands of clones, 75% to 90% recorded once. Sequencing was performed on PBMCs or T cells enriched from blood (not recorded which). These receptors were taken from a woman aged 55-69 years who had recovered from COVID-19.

The CDR3 protein is CASSQSPGDYGYTF. The CDR3 bases are TGCGCCAGCAGCCAGTCTCCAGGGGACTATGGCTACACCTTC. The chain carries TRBV5-1 and TRBJ1-2, with D perhaps matching TRBD1 (6 bases). V dropped 4 bases and J dropped 3 bases, with 13 bases sitting between them. CDR1 is SGHRS, CDR2 YFSETQ, per germline. The CDR3 length is 14 residues. The whole variable domain, remainder taken from reference TRBV5-1 and TRBJ1-2, is KAGVTQTPRYLIKTRGQQVTLSCSPISGHRSVSWYQQTPGQGLQFLFEYFSETQRNKGNFPGRFSGRQFSNSRSEMNVSTLELGDSALYLCASSQSPGDYGYTFGSGTRLTVV.

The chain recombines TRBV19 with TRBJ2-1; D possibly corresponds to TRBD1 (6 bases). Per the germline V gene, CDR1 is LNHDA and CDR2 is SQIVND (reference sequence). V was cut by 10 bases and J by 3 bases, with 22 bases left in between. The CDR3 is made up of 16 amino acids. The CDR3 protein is CATQGNSDSHYNEQFF. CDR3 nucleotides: TGTGCCACCCAGGGGAACTCCGACAGCCACTACAATGAGCAGTTCTTC.

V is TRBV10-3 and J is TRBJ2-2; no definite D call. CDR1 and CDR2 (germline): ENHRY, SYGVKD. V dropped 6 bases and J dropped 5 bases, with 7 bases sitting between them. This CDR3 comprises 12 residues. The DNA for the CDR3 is TGTGCCATCAGGCCCACTACCGGGGAGCTGTTTTTT. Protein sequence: CAIRPTTGELFF.

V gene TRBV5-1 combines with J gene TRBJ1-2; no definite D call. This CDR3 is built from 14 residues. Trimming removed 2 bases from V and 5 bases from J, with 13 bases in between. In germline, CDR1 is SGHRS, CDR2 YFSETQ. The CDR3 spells CASSFSGGGYGYTF. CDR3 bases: TGCGCCAGCAGCTTTAGTGGCGGTGGATATGGCTACACCTTC.

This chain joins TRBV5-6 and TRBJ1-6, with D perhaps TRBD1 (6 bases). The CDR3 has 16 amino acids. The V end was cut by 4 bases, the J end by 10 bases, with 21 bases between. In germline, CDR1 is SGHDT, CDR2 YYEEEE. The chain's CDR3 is CASSQDSDRAESPLHF. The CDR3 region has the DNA TGTGCCAGCAGCCAAGATTCGGACAGAGCCGAGTCACCCCTCCACTTT.

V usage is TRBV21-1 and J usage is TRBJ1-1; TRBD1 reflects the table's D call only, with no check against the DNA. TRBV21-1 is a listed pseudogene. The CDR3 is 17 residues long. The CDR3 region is CASSKTGTGLLNTEAFF. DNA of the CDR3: TGTGCCAGCAGCAAAACCGGGACAGGGCTTCTAAACACTGAAGCTTTCTTT.

CDR3 region: CAWRLGSGANVLTF. For the CDR3, the DNA is TGTGCCTGGAGACTCGGCTCTGGGGCCAACGTCCTGACTTTC. The V call is TRBV30, the J call TRBJ2-6, with D uncertain. CDR1 GTSNPN and CDR2 SVGIG come from the germline V gene (reference sequence). The CDR3 consists of 14 residues. Trimming took off 3 bases at V and 0 bases at J, with 6 bases between the two ends. Full variable domain (remainder filled in from reference TRBV30 and TRBJ2-6): SQTIHQWPATLVQPVGSPLSLECTVEGTSNPNLYWYRQAAGRGLQLLFYSVGIGQISSEVPQNLSASRPQDRQFILSSKKLLLSDSGFYLCAWRLGSGANVLTFGAGSRLTVL.

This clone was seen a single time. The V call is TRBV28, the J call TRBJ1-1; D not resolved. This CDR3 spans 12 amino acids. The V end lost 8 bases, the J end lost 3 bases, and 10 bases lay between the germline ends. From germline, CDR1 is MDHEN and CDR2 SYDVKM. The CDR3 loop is CASFRVDTEAFF. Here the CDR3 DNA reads TGTGCCAGCTTTCGAGTTGACACTGAAGCTTTCTTT.

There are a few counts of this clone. The CDR3 is CASSPNFGETQYF. In DNA form, the CDR3 reads TGTGCCAGCAGCCCAAATTTCGGGGAGACCCAGTACTTC. The J gene is TRBJ2-5, the V gene TRBV5-8; unclear D gene. The germline CDR1 and CDR2 sequences are SGHTS and YDEGEE. This CDR3 comprises 13 residues. Trimming removed 4 bases at V and 5 bases at J, with 12 bases between.

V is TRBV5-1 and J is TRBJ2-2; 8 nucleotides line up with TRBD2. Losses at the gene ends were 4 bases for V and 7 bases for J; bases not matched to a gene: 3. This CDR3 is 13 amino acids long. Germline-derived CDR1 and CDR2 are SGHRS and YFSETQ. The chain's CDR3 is CASSAREGGELFF. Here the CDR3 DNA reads TGCGCCAGCAGCGCCCGGGAGGGCGGGGAGCTGTTTTTT.

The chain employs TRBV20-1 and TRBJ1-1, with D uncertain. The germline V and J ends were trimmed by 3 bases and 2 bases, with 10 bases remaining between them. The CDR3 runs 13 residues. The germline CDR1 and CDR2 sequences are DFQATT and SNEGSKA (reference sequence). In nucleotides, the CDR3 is TGCAGTGCTAGTCCCACAATAAACACTGAAGCTTTCTTT. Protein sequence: CSASPTINTEAFF.

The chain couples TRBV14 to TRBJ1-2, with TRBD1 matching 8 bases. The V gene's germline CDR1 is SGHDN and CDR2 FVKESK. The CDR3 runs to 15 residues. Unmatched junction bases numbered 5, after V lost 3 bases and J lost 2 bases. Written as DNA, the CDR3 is TGTGCCAGCAGCCAGCTGGGACAGGCAAACTATGGCTACACCTTC. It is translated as CASSQLGQANYGYTF.

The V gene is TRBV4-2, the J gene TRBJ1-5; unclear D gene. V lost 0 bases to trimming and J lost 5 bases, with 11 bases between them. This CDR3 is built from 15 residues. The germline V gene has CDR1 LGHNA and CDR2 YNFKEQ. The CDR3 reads CASSQEANADQPQHF. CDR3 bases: TGTGCCAGCAGCCAAGAAGCCAACGCGGATCAGCCCCAGCATTTT.

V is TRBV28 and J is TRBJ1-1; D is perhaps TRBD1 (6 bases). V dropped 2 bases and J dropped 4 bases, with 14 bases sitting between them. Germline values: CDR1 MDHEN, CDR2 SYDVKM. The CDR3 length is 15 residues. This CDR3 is CASSLVAGVGTEAFF. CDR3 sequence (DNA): TGTGCCAGCAGTTTAGTGGCAGGGGTAGGCACTGAAGCTTTCTTT.

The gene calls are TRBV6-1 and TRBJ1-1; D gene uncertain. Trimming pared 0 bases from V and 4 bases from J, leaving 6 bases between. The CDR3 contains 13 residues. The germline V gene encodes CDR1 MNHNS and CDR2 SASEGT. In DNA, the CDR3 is TGTGCCAGCAGTGAAGCCCGAGTCACTGAAGCTTTCTTT. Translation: CASSEARVTEAFF.

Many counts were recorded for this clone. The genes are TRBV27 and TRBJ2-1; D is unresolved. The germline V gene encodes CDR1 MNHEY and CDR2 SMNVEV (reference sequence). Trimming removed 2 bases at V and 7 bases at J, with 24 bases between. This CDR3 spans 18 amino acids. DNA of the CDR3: TGTGCCAGCAGTTTACTTTTAGGATCAATTCCAGGTGGAAATGAGCAGTTCTTC. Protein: CASSLLLGSIPGGNEQFF.

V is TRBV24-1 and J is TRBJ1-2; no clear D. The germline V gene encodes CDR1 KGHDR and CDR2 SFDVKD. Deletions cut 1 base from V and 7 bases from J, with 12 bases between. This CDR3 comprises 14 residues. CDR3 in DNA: TGTGCCACCAGTGATTTTTCCGGGCGGGTTGGCTACACCTTC. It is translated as CATSDFSGRVGYTF.

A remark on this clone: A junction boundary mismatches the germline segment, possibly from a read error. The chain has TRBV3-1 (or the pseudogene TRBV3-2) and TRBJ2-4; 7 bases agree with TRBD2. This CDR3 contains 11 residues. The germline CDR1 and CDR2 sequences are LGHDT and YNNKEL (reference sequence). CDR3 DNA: TGTGCCAGCAGCCTCGGGACTAATCTGGACTTC. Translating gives CASSLGTNLDF.